The rows below give T cell receptor beta chains drawn from one sample of a study of shared T cell receptors in the human thymus. TCRdb's table, derived via immunoSEQ multiplex PCR, lists solely in-frame clones and lacks some. The sample has hundreds of thousands of clones, 70% to 90% seen once. These same records also appear under a second study, on human thymus T cells.

Material for sequencing was thymocytes. The receptors were gathered from a boy less than two years old with a congenital heart defect. Both conserved end residues are part of each CDR3. A D gene is named only where the DNA matches it firmly. Where a row states a size, it is once, few, many or the class of an expanded clone; other rows omit it.

>TRBD2|.|TRBV5-6|TRBJ2-1
TGTGCCAGCAGCTATACAGCGGGAAGCTCCTACAATGAGCAGTTCTTC
CASSYTAGSSYNEQFF
>.|.|TRBV19|TRBJ2-2
TGTGCCAGTAGTATAGGGCCGACCGGGGAGCTGTTTTTT
CASSIGPTGELFF
>TRBD1|.|TRBV19|TRBJ1-3
TGTGCCAGTAGTCAAAACCGGGACAGTGGAAACACCATATATTTT
CASSQNRDSGNTIYF
>.|.|TRBV10-3|TRBJ2-1
TGTGCCATCAGTGAGTCCAGACTCCCAGACGGGGGAGTCGGGGCCAATGAGCAGTTCTTC
CAISESRLPDGGVGANEQFF
>TRBD2|.|TRBV29-1|TRBJ2-3
TGCAGCGCTCCTCTAGCGGGAGGACAGGAAACAGATACGCAGTATTTT
CSAPLAGGQETDTQYF
>TRBD2|.|TRBV15|TRBJ2-7
TGTGCCACCAGCAGAGGGCCCCCGGGACTAGCCTACGAGCAGTACTTC
CATSRGPPGLAYEQYF
>.|once|TRBV6-5|TRBJ1-2
TGTGCCAGCAGTCGCACTACAGGGAGCTATGGCTACACCTTC
CASSRTTGSYGYTF
>.|.|TRBV12-5|TRBJ2-2
TGTGCTAGTTACCGGGCCCGTCTTACAGGGTGGAACACCGGGGAGCTGTTTTTT
CASYRARLTGWNTGELFF
>TRBD1|.|TRBV11-2|TRBJ1-2
TGTGCCAGCAGCTTACCTGACGGACAGGGCGGCTACACCTTC
CASSLPDGQGGYTF
>TRBD2|.|TRBV2|TRBJ2-3
TGTGCCAGCAGTGAGGGGACTAGCGGGAGGGATACGCAGTATTTT
CASSEGTSGRDTQYF
>TRBD1|.|TRBV4-3|TRBJ2-4
TGCGCCAGCAGCCGAGACAGGGTCGGGGCCAAAAACATTCAGTACTTC
CASSRDRVGAKNIQYF
>.|once|TRBV7-2|TRBJ2-1
TGTGCCAGCAGCTGGCCCGGGAGCTCCTACAATGAGCAGTTCTTC
CASSWPGSSYNEQFF
>TRBD1|.|TRBV11-3|TRBJ2-3
TGTGCCAGCAGCACAAAGGGACAGGACACCACAGATACGCAGTATTTT
CASSTKGQDTTDTQYF
>TRBD2|.|TRBV30|TRBJ2-7
TGTGCCTGGAGTGTACGCCGGGACTACACCTACGAGCAGTACTTC
CAWSVRRDYTYEQYF
>TRBD1|.|TRBV5-4|TRBJ2-7
TGTGCCAGCAGCTGGGACAGCTCCTACGAGCAGTACTTC
CASSWDSSYEQYF
>.|.|TRBV5-4|TRBJ2-5
TGTGCCAGCAGCTTGGTTGGCAATGAGACCCAGTACTTC
CASSLVGNETQYF
>TRBD2|.|TRBV5-1|TRBJ2-7
TGCGCCAGCAGCTTGACCCCCGGACTAGCGGGAGATACCTCCTACGAGCAGTACTTC
CASSLTPGLAGDTSYEQYF
>TRBD2|.|TRBV10-1|TRBJ2-7
TGCGCCAGCAGTGGGGGGACTAGCGGGAGTTACGAGCAGTACTTC
CASSGGTSGSYEQYF
>.|.|TRBV6-5|TRBJ2-1
TGTGCCAGCAGCCCGGGGAGAAGCCCCCTCAATGAGCAGTTCTTC
CASSPGRSPLNEQFF
>.|.|TRBV30|TRBJ2-7
TGTGCCTGGAGCGGACGACTATACCATACCTACGAGCAGTACTTC
CAWSGRLYHTYEQYF
>.|.|TRBV27|TRBJ2-1
TGTGCCAGCAGTTTCCGCGGGACGCGGAATGAGCAGTTCTTC
CASSFRGTRNEQFF
>.|.|TRBV6-5|TRBJ1-2
TGTGCCAGGAAGATTTGGACAGCGCTTAACTATGGCTACACCTTC
CARKIWTALNYGYTF
>TRBD2|.|TRBV6-1|TRBJ2-3
TGTGCCAGCAGTGAATTTGACCCTAGCGGGAGACGCACAGATACGCAGTATTTT
CASSEFDPSGRRTDTQYF
>TRBD2|.|TRBV4-3|TRBJ2-1
TGCGCCAGCAGCCAGAGAAATAGCGGGAGGGGCCCCTACAATGAGCAGTTCTTC
CASSQRNSGRGPYNEQFF
>TRBD1|.|TRBV7-9|TRBJ2-7
TGTGCCAGCAGCCCTGGGACAGCAGCGTACTTC
CASSPGTAAYF
>.|.|TRBV4-1|TRBJ2-5
TGCGCCAGCAGCCAAGAGCGGCGGATACAAGAGACCCAGTACTTC
CASSQERRIQETQYF
>.|few|TRBV6-6|TRBJ2-7
TGTGCCAGCAGCCATCAGGGATATGGGCAGTACTTC
CASSHQGYGQYF
>TRBD1|.|TRBV7-2|TRBJ1-5
TGTGCCAGCAGCTTCACAGGGGCTAATCAGCCCCAGCATTTT
CASSFTGANQPQHF
>TRBD1|.|TRBV19|TRBJ1-1
TGTGCCAGTACCGCTAGGGGACAGGGAAACACTGAAGCTTTCTTT
CASTARGQGNTEAFF
>TRBD1|.|TRBV10-3|TRBJ1-2
TGTGCCATCAGACCCTCCGGGACAGGGGGCTATGGCTACACCTTC
CAIRPSGTGGYGYTF
>TRBD2|.|TRBV27|TRBJ2-3
TGTGCCAGCAGTCCCCCAGGTTCTAGCGGCCCAGATACGCAGTATTTT
CASSPPGSSGPDTQYF
>.|few|TRBV6-6|TRBJ2-5
TGTGCCAGCAGTTACGTCAGCGGACAAGAGACCCAGTACTTC
CASSYVSGQETQYF
>.|.|TRBV29-1|TRBJ1-2
TGCAGCGTTGAACCCAGGGGAGACTATGGCTACACCTTC
CSVEPRGDYGYTF
>.|few|TRBV11-3|TRBJ2-7
TGTGCCAGCAGCTTTTCCAACTCCTACGAGCAGTACTTC
CASSFSNSYEQYF
>.|.|TRBV27|TRBJ2-1
TGTGCCAGCAGTTTTGGCCAGGGGGGTCGCAATGAGCAGTTCTTC
CASSFGQGGRNEQFF